The 9 T cell receptor beta chains reported below all come from one sample, sequenced in a study of human T cells and chemical hapten exposure (dated by TCRdb to 2020 to 2022). The receptor library was made with RACE. TCRdb names NextSeq 500 as the instrument used. The public sequencing data were trimmed at Q25 with fastp and processed into clonotypes with MiXCR by TCRdb, which kept only in-frame beta chains. CDR3 protein sequences are deduplicated, and each keeps its most common genes and DNA. This sample gives 85,000 or so distinct CDR3 sequences in total; around a tenth of them show up just once. The top ten hold around 4.2% of the sample. What the time point label conveys for this sample: patch test 1, 2 weeks after DPC sensitization. The treatment or condition label on this specimen signifies: therapeutic diphenylcyclopropenone sensitization with weekly scalp DPC. The material sequenced was whole blood, taken in connection with sensitization to the hapten diphenylcyclopropenone (DPC). These receptors were taken from a woman between 50 and 59 years old with alopecia areata. Some clones in this sample may be carry-over from other donors' samples.

In this sample, this clonotype turned up a few times. The chain couples TRBV28 to TRBJ2-7, with D perhaps matching TRBD1 or TRBD2 (5 bases each). The germline V and J ends were trimmed by 6 bases and 1 base, with 16 bases remaining between them. The CDR3 runs 15 residues. From germline, CDR1 is MDHEN and CDR2 SYDVKM. Written as DNA, the CDR3 is TGTGCCAGCAGCCCCGGGGCGGCGGGTTCCTACGAGCAGTACTTC. This codes for CASSPGAAGSYEQYF.

This chain links TRBV18 with TRBJ2-1, with D perhaps being TRBD1 or TRBD2 (5 bases each). The V and J ends lost 5 bases and 2 bases respectively, with 19 bases between them. This CDR3 has 17 residues. Germline lookup yields CDR1 KGHSH and CDR2 LQKENI. CDR3 in DNA: TGTGCCAGCTCATCGGACCAGGGACGAGCAACCTACAATGAGCAGTTCTTC. Encoded protein: CASSSDQGRATYNEQFF.

This clonotype was seen a few times. This chain joins TRBV11-2 and TRBJ2-7, with 13 bases aligning to TRBD2. V shed 1 base and J 3 bases; nucleotides not matched to a gene: 9. From germline, CDR1 is SGHAT and CDR2 FQNNGV. The CDR3 is 18 amino acids. The CDR3 here is CASSLARTSGSSYYEQYF. For the CDR3, the DNA is TGTGCCAGCAGCTTAGCCCGGACTAGCGGGAGCAGTTACTACGAGCAGTACTTC.

This clonotype was recorded at least ten times. The chain employs TRBV28 and TRBJ2-1; 9 positions agree with TRBD1. The V gene's germline CDR1 is MDHEN and CDR2 SYDVKM. Losses at the gene ends were 4 bases for V and 8 bases for J; bases not matched to a gene: 9. The CDR3 runs to 15 residues. The chain's CDR3 is CASSSGGTGIDEQFF. DNA of the CDR3: TGTGCCAGCAGTTCAGGTGGGACAGGGATCGATGAGCAGTTCTTC.

The chain joins TRBV6-1 to TRBJ2-1, with 8 bases matching TRBD2. The CDR3 loop spans 16 amino acids. With 1 base clipped from V and 4 bases from J, the junction kept 6 bases outside the gene matches. Per the germline V gene, CDR1 is MNHNS and CDR2 is SASEGT. For the CDR3, the DNA is TGTGCCAGCAGTGAAGTGGAGCGGGGGCCGTACAATGAGCAGTTCTTC. Its protein is CASSEVERGPYNEQFF.

In this sample, this clonotype turned up many times. The CDR3 reads CASSPGHLTGELFF. Here the CDR3 DNA reads TGTGCCAGCAGCCCGGGACATCTCACCGGGGAGCTGTTTTTT. The V and J genes are TRBV6-5 and TRBJ2-2, with D possibly TRBD1 on 6 matching bases. V lost 6 bases and J lost 4, with 12 bases in between. The CDR3 runs 14 residues. Germline lookup yields CDR1 MNHEY and CDR2 SVGAGI.

For the CDR3, the DNA is TGTGCCAGCAGCTTTGGCGGGGGCGCGGGTCAGCCCCAGCATTTT. Protein sequence: CASSFGGGAGQPQHF. The chain employs TRBV28 and TRBJ1-5, with D perhaps TRBD1 (6 bases). In germline, CDR1 is MDHEN, CDR2 SYDVKM. The CDR3 is 15 amino acids. V shed 6 bases and J shed 6 bases, with 18 bases lying between them. The full variable domain, in which reference TRBV28 and TRBJ1-5 provide the parts outside the CDR3, is DVKVTQSSRYLVKRTGEKVFLECVQDMDHENMFWYRQDPGLGLRLIYFSYDVKMKEKGDIPEGYSVSREKKERFSLILESASTNQTSMYLCASSFGGGAGQPQHFGDGTRLSIL.

The chain recombines TRBV15 with TRBJ2-2, with 8 bases identical to TRBD2. This CDR3 is built from 17 residues. Losses at the gene ends were 5 bases for V and 5 bases for J; bases not matched to a gene: 13. The germline gives CDR1 LNHNV, CDR2 YYDKDF (reference sequence). CDR3 coding DNA: TGTGCCACCAGCGGTCGCGGGAGCGGGAGAAAGACCGGGGAGCTGTTTTTT. Protein: CATSGRGSGRKTGELFF.

V is TRBV2 and J is TRBJ2-1; TRBD1 might be the D (5 bases). The germline V and J ends were trimmed by 6 bases and 0 bases, with 12 bases remaining between them. The CDR3 loop spans 15 amino acids. Germline V gene sequence: CDR1 SNHLY, CDR2 FYNNEI. The CDR3 sequence is CASSKTVSSYNEQFF. The CDR3 DNA reads TGTGCCAGCAGCAAGACAGTGAGCTCCTACAATGAGCAGTTCTTC.